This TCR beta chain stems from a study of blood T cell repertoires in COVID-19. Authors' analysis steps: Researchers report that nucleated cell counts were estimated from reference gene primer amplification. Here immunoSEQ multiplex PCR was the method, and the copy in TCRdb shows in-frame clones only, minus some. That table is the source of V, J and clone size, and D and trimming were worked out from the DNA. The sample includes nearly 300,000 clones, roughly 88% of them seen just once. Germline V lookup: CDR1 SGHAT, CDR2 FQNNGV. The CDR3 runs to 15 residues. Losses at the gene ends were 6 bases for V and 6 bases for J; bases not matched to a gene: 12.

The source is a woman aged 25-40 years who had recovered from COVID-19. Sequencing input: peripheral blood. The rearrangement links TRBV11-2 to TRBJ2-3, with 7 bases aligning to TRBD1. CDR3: CASREQGSRGDTQYF. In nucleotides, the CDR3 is TGTGCCAGCAGGGAACAGGGGTCCCGAGGGGATACGCAGTATTTT.